The 12 T cell receptor beta chains listed next were all sequenced from one sample in a study of cytomegalovirus exposure and HLA in healthy donors. The PCR used 60 Vbeta and 13 Jbeta primers. The repertoire was sequenced with immunoSEQ multiplex PCR; TCRdb's copy has only in-frame clones and lacks some. The sample has more than 110,000 clones, less than 85% seen once. Source material: PBMCs. Receptor source: a woman aged 45 to 65 in good health and CMV-seropositive.

Comments on this clone: The junction does not match germline at one end; this may be a read error. V gene TRBV9 combines with J gene TRBJ2-3; TRBD2 matches 8 bases. This CDR3 contains 17 residues. Germline lookup yields CDR1 SGDLS and CDR2 YYNGEE. The CDR3 coding sequence is TGTGCCAACAGCACCAGACCAGCGGGGGCGAGGGGAGATACGCAGTATTTT. Encoded protein: CANSTRPAGARGDTQYF.

CDR3 bases: TGTGCCTGGAGTGAATCGGACAGGGTAAATGGCTACACCTTC. It codes for CAWSESDRVNGYTF. The V and J genes are TRBV30 and TRBJ1-2; 8 bases are a match to TRBD1. CDR1 and CDR2 from the germline V gene are GTSNPN and SVGIG (reference sequence). This CDR3 has 14 amino acids. V gave up 1 base and J gave up 6 bases; unmatched junction bases: 7.

This rearrangement joins TRBV6-5 to TRBJ2-5, with 7 bases lining up with TRBD1. The CDR3 covers 14 residues. The junction had 6 bases not matched to a gene; V was cut back by 5 bases and J by 3 bases. Germline V gene lookup returns CDR1 MNHEY and CDR2 SVGAGI. Here the CDR3 DNA reads TGTGCCAGCAGTCCCACCGGGACAGAAGAGACCCAGTACTTC. Translation gives CASSPTGTEETQYF.

V usage is TRBV2 and J usage is TRBJ2-2; 8 nucleotides match TRBD2. CDR1 SNHLY and CDR2 FYNNEI come from the germline V gene. The CDR3 totals 15 residues. V lost 8 bases, J lost 9 bases, and 14 bases stayed unmatched. CDR3 amino acids: CASEGRGAHSRELFF. CDR3 in DNA: TGTGCCAGCGAGGGGCGGGGGGCACATTCCCGGGAGCTGTTTTTT.

V is TRBV11-1 and J is TRBJ2-7; 9 bases agree with TRBD1. This CDR3 is 14 amino acids long. Germline-derived CDR1 and CDR2 are SGHAT and FQDESV (reference sequence). J was trimmed by 3 bases and V by 5 bases; bases with no gene match: 5. The CDR3: CASSPRDRDYEQYF. CDR3 DNA sequence: TGTGCCAGCAGCCCCCGGGACAGGGACTACGAGCAGTACTTC.

V and J are TRBV27 and TRBJ1-3, with TRBD1 as a possible D gene (5 bases). The CDR3 is 13 residues long. Trimming took off 6 bases at V and 2 bases at J, with 8 bases between the two ends. Germline CDR1 reads MNHEY; CDR2 reads SMNVEV (reference sequence). The DNA of the CDR3 is TGTGCCAGCAGGGGGCTCCCTGGAAACACCATATATTTT. Residues: CASRGLPGNTIYF.

The V call is TRBV19, the J call TRBJ1-5; D unclear. There are 12 residues in the CDR3. The ends were cut back, 2 bases at V and 10 bases at J, with 9 bases in the middle. Germline loops: CDR1 LNHDA, CDR2 SQIVND (reference sequence). The DNA for the CDR3 is TGTGCCAGTAGTATAAGAGGGTCTCCCCAGCATTTT. Protein: CASSIRGSPQHF.

This sequence joins TRBV10-3 and TRBJ2-1; 11 bases are shared with TRBD2. Losses at the gene ends were 5 bases for V and 4 bases for J; bases not matched to a gene: 7. Germline V CDR1 and CDR2: ENHRY, SYGVKD. The CDR3 has 16 amino acids. CDR3 in DNA: TGTGCCATCAGTCTTAGCGGGGGGGCCTTGTACAATGAGCAGTTCTTC. Its protein product is CAISLSGGALYNEQFF.

This clone appeared once. This chain joins TRBV7-9 and TRBJ1-2, with 8 bases fitting TRBD1. V lost 5 bases to trimming and J lost 8 bases; unmatched junction nucleotides: 13. This CDR3 has 15 amino acids. CDR1 is SEHNR, CDR2 FQNEAQ, per germline (reference sequence). The CDR3 loop reads CASSSSARGLEGYTF. In DNA, the CDR3 is TGTGCCAGCAGCAGTTCGGCCAGGGGGCTTGAAGGCTACACCTTC.

In its sample, this clone was seen once. V gene TRBV9 combines with J gene TRBJ1-2; tentatively, D is TRBD1 (5 bases). Trimming removed 4 bases from V and 5 bases from J, with 18 bases in between. In germline, CDR1 is SGDLS, CDR2 YYNGEE. There are 15 residues in the CDR3. The CDR3 bases are TGTGCCAGCAGCCCTCGACAGTCGCGGGGATATGGCTACACCTTC. Protein: CASSPRQSRGYGYTF.

The chain is built from TRBV7-3 and TRBJ2-2; possibly TRBD1 for D (6 bases). V was shortened by 5 bases and J by 0 bases, with 13 bases between the two germline ends. Germline CDR1 is SGHTA and CDR2 is FQGTGA. The CDR3 spans 16 residues. The CDR3 here is CASSLQGFANTGELFF. CDR3 in DNA: TGTGCCAGCAGCCTACAGGGATTCGCGAACACCGGGGAGCTGTTTTTT.

The J gene is TRBJ2-5, the V gene TRBV9; D is possibly TRBD2 (6 bases). This CDR3 is built from 14 residues. The V and J ends lost 2 bases and 5 bases respectively, with 13 bases between them. Germline CDR1 SGDLS, CDR2 YYNGEE. The CDR3 nucleotides are TGTGCCAGCAGCGTCCGCGGGGAGGATGAGACCCAGTACTTC. Protein: CASSVRGEDETQYF. Full variable domain (missing parts from reference TRBV9 and TRBJ2-5): DSGVTQTPKHLITATGQRVTLRCSPRSGDLSVYWYQQSLDQGLQFLIQYYNGEERAKGNILERFSAQQFPDLHSELNLSSLELGDSALYFCASSVRGEDETQYFGPGTRLLVL.